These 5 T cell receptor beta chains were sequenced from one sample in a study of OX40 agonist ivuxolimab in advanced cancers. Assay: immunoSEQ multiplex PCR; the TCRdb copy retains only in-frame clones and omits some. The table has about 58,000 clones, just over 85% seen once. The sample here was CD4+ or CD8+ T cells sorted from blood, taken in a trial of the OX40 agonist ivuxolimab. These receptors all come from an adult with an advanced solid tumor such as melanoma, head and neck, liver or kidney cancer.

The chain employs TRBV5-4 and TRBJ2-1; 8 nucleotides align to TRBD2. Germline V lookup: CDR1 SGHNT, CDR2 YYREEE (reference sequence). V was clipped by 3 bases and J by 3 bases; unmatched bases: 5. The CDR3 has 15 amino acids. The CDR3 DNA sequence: TGTGCCAGCAGCTCCGGGGGGGCCGTCTACAATGAGCAGTTCTTC. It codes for CASSSGGAVYNEQFF.

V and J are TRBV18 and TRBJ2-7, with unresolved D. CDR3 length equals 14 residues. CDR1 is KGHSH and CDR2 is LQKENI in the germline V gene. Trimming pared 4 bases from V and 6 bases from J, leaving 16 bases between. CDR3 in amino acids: CASSRDSGEAEQYF. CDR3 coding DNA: TGTGCCAGCTCACGTGACTCCGGAGAGGCCGAGCAGTACTTC.

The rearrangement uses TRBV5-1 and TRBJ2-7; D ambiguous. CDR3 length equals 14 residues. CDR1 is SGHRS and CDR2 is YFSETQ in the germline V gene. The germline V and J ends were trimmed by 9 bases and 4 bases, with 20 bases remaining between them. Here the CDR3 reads CATSPSPSSYEQYF. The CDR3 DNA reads TGCGCCACCAGTCCATCGCCGTCATCGTACGAGCAGTACTTC.

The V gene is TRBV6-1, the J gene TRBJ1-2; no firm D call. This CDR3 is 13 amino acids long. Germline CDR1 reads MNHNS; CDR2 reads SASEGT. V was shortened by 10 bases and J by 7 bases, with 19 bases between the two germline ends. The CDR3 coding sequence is TGTGCCACCCTTCCTAGGGTCTTTTTTGGCTACACCTTC. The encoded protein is CATLPRVFFGYTF.

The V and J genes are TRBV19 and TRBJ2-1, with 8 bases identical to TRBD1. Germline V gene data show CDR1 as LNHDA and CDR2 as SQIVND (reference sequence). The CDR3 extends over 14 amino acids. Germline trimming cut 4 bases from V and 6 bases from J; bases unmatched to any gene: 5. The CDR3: CASSNWTGTNEQFF. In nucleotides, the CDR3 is TGTGCCAGTAGTAACTGGACAGGGACCAATGAGCAGTTCTTC.